The 9 T cell receptor beta chains given below trace back to one sample, sequenced in a study of T cells after somatic rescue of genetic block. The data were produced by immunoSEQ multiplex PCR, yet TCRdb's version contains in-frame clones alone and is incomplete. Found here are some 90,000 clones, 90% of them singletons; the top ten hold about 1.5%. The specimen sequenced was peripheral blood mononuclear cells (PBMCs). Receptors were obtained from a woman aged 18-29 years.

The genes are TRBV10-3 and TRBJ1-2; D not certain. The germline gives CDR1 ENHRY, CDR2 SYGVKD. The CDR3 contains 14 residues. Deletions cut 1 base from V and 8 bases from J, with 14 bases between. This chain's CDR3 is CAISEWGEVGGYTF. CDR3 bases: TGTGCCATCAGTGAGTGGGGTGAGGTTGGAGGCTACACCTTC.

The chain recombines TRBV18 with TRBJ2-5, with D perhaps matching TRBD1 (5 bases). CDR3 length: 13 amino acids. Deletions cut 2 bases from V and 5 bases from J, with 9 bases between. CDR1 is KGHSH, CDR2 LQKENI, per germline. CDR3 coding DNA: TGTGCCAGCTCACCAGCAGGGATGGAGACCCAGTACTTC. Translating gives CASSPAGMETQYF. The full variable domain, with the rest looked up from reference TRBV18 and TRBJ2-5, is NAGVMQNPRHLVRRRGQEARLRCSPMKGHSHVYWYRQLPEEGLKFMVYLQKENIIDESGMPKERFSAEFPKEGPSILRIQQVVRGDSAAYFCASSPAGMETQYFGPGTRLLVL.

The CDR3 coding sequence is TGTGCCAGCAGCGCCGCAGGGCTTAGTTCCTACGAGCAGTACTTC. Translating it yields CASSAAGLSSYEQYF. The chain combines TRBV7-9 with TRBJ2-7; tentatively, D is TRBD1 (5 bases). The CDR3 runs to 15 residues. The V end lost 5 bases, the J end lost 1 base, and 15 bases lay between the germline ends. In germline, CDR1 is SEHNR, CDR2 FQNEAQ (reference sequence).

V and J are TRBV14 and TRBJ2-7; D ambiguous. Germline-derived CDR1 and CDR2 are SGHDN and FVKESK. The CDR3 totals 12 residues. Trimming took off 5 bases at V and 2 bases at J, with 7 bases between the two ends. CDR3 region: CASSAHPYEQYF. The CDR3 DNA reads TGTGCCAGCAGCGCCCACCCCTACGAGCAGTACTTC.

This sequence joins TRBV30 and TRBJ2-2; 9 bases are shared with TRBD2. Trimming removed 0 bases from V and 3 bases from J; junction bases left unmatched: 11. Germline V gene data show CDR1 as GTSNPN and CDR2 as SVGIG (reference sequence). This CDR3 is 18 amino acids long. This chain's CDR3 is CAWSVGPAGGSDTGELFF. The CDR3 DNA follows: TGTGCCTGGAGTGTGGGCCCAGCGGGAGGTTCGGACACCGGGGAGCTGTTTTTT.

The V call is TRBV6-5, the J call TRBJ2-5; D gene uncertain. Between the trimmed V and J ends, which lost 4 bases and 11 bases, there was a span of 11 bases. The germline gives CDR1 MNHEY, CDR2 SVGAGI. There are 11 residues in the CDR3. The CDR3 protein is CASSLGRKQYF. In nucleotides, the CDR3 is TGTGCCAGCAGTTTAGGACGCAAGCAGTACTTC.

This chain connects TRBV7-9 to TRBJ1-1; no firm D call. The V and J ends lost 8 bases and 1 base respectively, with 17 bases between them. The CDR3 is made up of 15 amino acids. Germline assignment: CDR1 SEHNR and CDR2 FQNEAQ (reference sequence). The DNA for the CDR3 is TGTGCCAGCGGCCCTCCCACCTCCGCGAACACTGAAGCTTTCTTT. Translated: CASGPPTSANTEAFF.

The chain uses TRBV4-1 and TRBJ2-6, with no clear D. The germline V gene has CDR1 MGHRA and CDR2 YSYEKL. Between the trimmed V and J ends, which lost 9 bases and 2 bases, there was a span of 17 bases. The CDR3 extends over 16 amino acids. In DNA, the CDR3 is TGCGCCAGTCCGGGCCCAGGTAAGGCTGGGGCCAACGTCCTGACTTTC. It yields the protein CASPGPGKAGANVLTF.

In DNA, the CDR3 is TGTGCCAGCAGCCAAGGTGGGCGGTATGGCTACACCTTC. It translates to CASSQGGRYGYTF. V usage is TRBV14 and J usage is TRBJ1-2; D not certain. The germline V gene has CDR1 SGHDN and CDR2 FVKESK. Trimming left V 1 base short and J 5 bases short, with 8 bases between. The length of the CDR3 is 13 residues.